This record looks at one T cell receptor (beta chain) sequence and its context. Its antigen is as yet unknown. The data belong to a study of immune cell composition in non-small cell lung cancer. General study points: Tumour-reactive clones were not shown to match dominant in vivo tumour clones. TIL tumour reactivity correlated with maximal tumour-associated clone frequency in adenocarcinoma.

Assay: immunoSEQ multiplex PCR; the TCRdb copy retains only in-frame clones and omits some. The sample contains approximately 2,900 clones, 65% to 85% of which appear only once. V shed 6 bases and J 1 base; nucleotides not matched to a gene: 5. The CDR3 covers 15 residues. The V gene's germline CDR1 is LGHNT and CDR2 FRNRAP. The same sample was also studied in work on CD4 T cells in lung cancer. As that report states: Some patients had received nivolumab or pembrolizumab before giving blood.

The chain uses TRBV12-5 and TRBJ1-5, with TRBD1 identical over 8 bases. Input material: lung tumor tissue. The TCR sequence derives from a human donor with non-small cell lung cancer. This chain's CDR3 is CASGWTGPSNQPQHF. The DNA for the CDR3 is TGTGCTAGTGGCTGGACAGGGCCCAGCAATCAGCCCCAGCATTTT.